This TCR beta chain appears in the sequencing data of a study of cytomegalovirus exposure and HLA in healthy donors. PCR amplification relied on 60 Vbeta primers (plus 13 Jbeta primers). Method: immunoSEQ multiplex PCR; TCRdb's copy keeps in-frame clones and lacks some. The table lists some 150,000 clones, 72% of them singletons. J gave up 4 bases and V 5 bases, and 4 bases lay outside the gene matches. The CDR3 has 13 residues. Germline CDR1 MNHEY, CDR2 SVGAGI. With respect to this clone: The antigen is undetermined.

Points from the study as a whole: An observed cluster of highly shared sequence variants was recorded as a likely sequencing artifact. It was taken for granted in presence/absence analyses that sequencing depth across donors was roughly uniform. From TCR beta sequences, most subjects' HLA-A and HLA-B alleles were reportedly predicted accurately.

Source material: PBMCs. The V and J genes are TRBV6-5 and TRBJ2-7, with TRBD2 identical over 8 bases. This sequence originates from a middle-aged man in good health and CMV-seronegative. The DNA for the CDR3 is TGTGCCAGCAGTAAGGGACTAGAGTACGAGCAGTACTTC. Its translation is CASSKGLEYEQYF.